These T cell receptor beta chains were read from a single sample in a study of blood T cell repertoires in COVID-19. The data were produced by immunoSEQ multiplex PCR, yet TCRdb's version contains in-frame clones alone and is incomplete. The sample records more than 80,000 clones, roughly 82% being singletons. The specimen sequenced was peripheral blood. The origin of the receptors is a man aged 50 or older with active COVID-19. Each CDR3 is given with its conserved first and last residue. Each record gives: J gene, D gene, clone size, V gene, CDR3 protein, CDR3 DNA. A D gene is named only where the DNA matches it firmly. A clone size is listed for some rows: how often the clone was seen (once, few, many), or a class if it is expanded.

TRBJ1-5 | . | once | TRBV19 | CASLGGSNQPQHF | TGTGCCTCCCTAGGAGGGAGCAATCAGCCCCAGCATTTT
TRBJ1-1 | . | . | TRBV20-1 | CSVSGTLQAFF | TGCAGTGTCTCAGGGACTCTTCAAGCTTTCTTT
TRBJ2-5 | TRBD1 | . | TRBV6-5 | CASSYQGVSETQYF | TGTGCCAGCAGTTACCAGGGGGTCTCAGAGACCCAGTACTTC
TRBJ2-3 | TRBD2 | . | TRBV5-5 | CASTPGLAGNTQYF | TGTGCCAGCACCCCGGGACTAGCGGGGAATACGCAGTATTTT
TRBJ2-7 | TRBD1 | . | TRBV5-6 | CASSTRQGATYEQYF | TGTGCCAGCAGCACCCGACAGGGTGCGACCTACGAGCAGTACTTC
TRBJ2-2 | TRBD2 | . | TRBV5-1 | CASSQASGLRSGELFF | TGCGCCAGCAGCCAAGCTAGCGGGTTAAGATCCGGGGAGCTGTTTTTT
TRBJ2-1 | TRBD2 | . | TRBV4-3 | CASSQEISAGSSYNEQFF | TGCGCCAGCAGCCAAGAAATCTCAGCGGGGAGCTCCTACAATGAGCAGTTCTTC
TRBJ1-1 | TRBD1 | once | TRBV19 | CASTLPSRTGGLNTEAFF | TGTGCCAGTACCCTGCCCTCTCGGACAGGGGGCTTGAACACTGAAGCTTTCTTT
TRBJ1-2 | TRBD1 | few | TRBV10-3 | CAISDWTGFSYGYTF | TGTGCCATCAGTGATTGGACAGGGTTTTCCTATGGCTACACCTTC
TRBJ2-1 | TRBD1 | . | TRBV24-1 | CATKGSGQGNEQFF | TGTGCCACCAAGGGGTCCGGACAGGGGAATGAGCAGTTCTTC
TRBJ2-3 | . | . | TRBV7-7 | CASSLEREDTQYF | TGTGCTAGCAGCTTAGAACGGGAGGATACGCAGTATTTT
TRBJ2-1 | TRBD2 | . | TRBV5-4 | CASSLVGLAQRNEQFF | TGTGCCAGCAGCTTGGTGGGACTAGCGCAACGGAATGAGCAGTTCTTC
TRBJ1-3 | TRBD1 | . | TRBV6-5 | CASRTTGDGNTIYF | TGTGCCAGCAGGACGACAGGGGATGGAAACACCATATATTTT
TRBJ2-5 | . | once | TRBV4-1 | CASSLMTGDQETQYF | TGCGCCAGCAGCCTAATGACAGGAGACCAAGAGACCCAGTACTTC
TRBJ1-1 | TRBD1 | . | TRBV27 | CASSPGQGARTEAFF | TGTGCCAGCAGTCCGGGACAGGGGGCGAGAACTGAAGCTTTCTTT
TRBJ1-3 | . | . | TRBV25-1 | CASRTPVSQGRRNTIYF | TGTGCCAGCAGAACTCCCGTCAGCCAGGGGCGTAGAAACACCATATATTTT
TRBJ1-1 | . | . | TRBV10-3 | CAISESSGYQAFF | TGTGCCATCAGTGAGTCGTCAGGGTATCAAGCTTTCTTT
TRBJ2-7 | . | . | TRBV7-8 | CASSSNVRDYMPGEQYF | TGTGCCAGCAGCTCTAACGTCCGGGATTACATGCCCGGGGAGCAGTACTTC
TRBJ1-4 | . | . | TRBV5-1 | CASSLSATNEKLFF | TGCGCCAGCAGCTTGTCCGCGACTAATGAAAAACTGTTTTTT
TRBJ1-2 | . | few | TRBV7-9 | CASSLGRGDYGYTF | TGTGCCAGCAGCTTAGGGAGGGGAGACTATGGCTACACCTTC
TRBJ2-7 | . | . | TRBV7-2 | CASSLRGGAPYEQYF | TGTGCCAGCAGCCTGCGTGGAGGGGCACCCTACGAGCAGTACTTC
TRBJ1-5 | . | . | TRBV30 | CACSGGSNQPQHF | TGTGCCTGTTCGGGGGGAAGCAATCAGCCCCAGCATTTT
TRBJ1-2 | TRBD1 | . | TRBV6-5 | CASRGQDYGYTF | TGTGCCAGCAGGGGACAGGACTATGGCTACACCTTC
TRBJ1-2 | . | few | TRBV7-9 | CASSLARQSYYGYTF | TGTGCCAGCAGCTTAGCGCGGCAGAGCTACTATGGCTACACCTTC
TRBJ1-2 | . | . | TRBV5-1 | CASSFVTGNYGYTF | TGCGCCAGCAGCTTTGTTACGGGGAACTATGGCTACACCTTC
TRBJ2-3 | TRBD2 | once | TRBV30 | CAWSRKTSGGATPQDTQYF | TGTGCCTGGAGTCGTAAGACTAGCGGGGGGGCCACTCCCCAAGATACGCAGTATTTT
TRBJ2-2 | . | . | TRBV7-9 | CASSLVRVNTGELFF | TGTGCCAGCAGCTTAGTCAGGGTGAACACCGGGGAGCTGTTTTTT
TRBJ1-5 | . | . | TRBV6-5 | CASSYSRGGDQPQHF | TGTGCCAGCAGTTACTCTCGGGGAGGGGATCAGCCCCAGCATTTT
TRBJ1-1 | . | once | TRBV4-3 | CASSQGWGDTEAFF | TGCGCCAGCAGCCAAGGGTGGGGGGATACTGAAGCTTTCTTT
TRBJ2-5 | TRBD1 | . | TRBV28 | CASSSIRDRGRETQYF | TGTGCCAGCAGTTCGATCCGGGACAGGGGGCGAGAGACCCAGTACTTC
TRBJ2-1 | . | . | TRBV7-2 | CASSILGTGNNEQFF | TGTGCCAGCAGCATATTAGGGACTGGCAACAATGAGCAGTTCTTC
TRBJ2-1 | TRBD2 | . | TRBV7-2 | CASSLAGTSGVGSEQFF | TGTGCCAGCAGCTTGGCCGGGACTAGCGGGGTGGGCAGTGAGCAGTTCTTC
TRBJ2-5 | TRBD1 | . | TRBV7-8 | CASGRTGEETQYF | TGTGCCAGCGGCCGTACAGGGGAAGAGACCCAGTACTTC
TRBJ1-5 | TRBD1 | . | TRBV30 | CAWRPGGAGNQPQHF | TGTGCCTGGCGACCAGGGGGCGCAGGCAATCAGCCCCAGCATTTT
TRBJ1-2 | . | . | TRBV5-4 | CASSSTQSADYGYTF | TGTGCCAGCAGCTCGACGCAGAGCGCCGACTATGGCTACACCTTC
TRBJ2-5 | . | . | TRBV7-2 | CASSSLMSGETQYF | TGTGCCAGCAGCTCCCTTATGTCCGGGGAGACCCAGTACTTC
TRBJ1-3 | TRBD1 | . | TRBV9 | CASSLRTGGGPGNTIYF | TGTGCCAGCAGCCTCCGGACAGGCGGAGGTCCTGGAAACACCATATATTTT
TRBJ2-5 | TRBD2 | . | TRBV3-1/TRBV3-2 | CASSQAIGTSIRETQYF | TGTGCCAGCAGCCAAGCGATCGGGACTAGTATAAGGGAGACCCAGTACTTC
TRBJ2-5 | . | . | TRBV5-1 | CASSLETVQETQYF | TGCGCCAGCAGCTTGGAGACAGTCCAAGAGACCCAGTACTTC
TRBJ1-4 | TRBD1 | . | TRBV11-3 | CASSSTTGTGIATNEKLFF | TGTGCCAGCAGCTCAACAACCGGGACAGGAATTGCAACTAATGAAAAACTGTTTTTT
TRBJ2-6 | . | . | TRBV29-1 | CSVGGEIAGANVLTF | TGCAGCGTTGGCGGAGAGATAGCTGGGGCCAACGTCCTGACTTTC
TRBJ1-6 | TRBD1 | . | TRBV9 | CASSGTGVGSPLHF | TGTGCCAGCAGCGGGACAGGGGTAGGTTCACCCCTCCACTTT
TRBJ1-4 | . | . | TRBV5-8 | CASSLGLDTDEKLFF | TGTGCCAGCAGCTTGGGGCTGGACACGGATGAAAAACTGTTTTTT
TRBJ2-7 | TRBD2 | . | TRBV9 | CASSTRDYSYEQYF | TGTGCCAGCAGCACAAGGGACTACTCCTACGAGCAGTACTTC
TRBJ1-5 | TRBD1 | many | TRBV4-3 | CASSQVAGTGNQPQHF | TGCGCCAGCAGCCAAGTCGCCGGGACAGGCAATCAGCCCCAGCATTTT
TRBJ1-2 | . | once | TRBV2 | CASNNRVGYTF | TGTGCCAGCAACAACAGGGTGGGCTACACCTTC
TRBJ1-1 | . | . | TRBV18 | CASSPLTVDTEAFF | TGTGCCAGCTCACCGCTTACAGTAGACACTGAAGCTTTCTTT
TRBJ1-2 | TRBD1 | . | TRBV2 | CASVPGQGARGYTF | TGTGCCAGCGTACCGGGACAGGGGGCACGGGGCTACACCTTC
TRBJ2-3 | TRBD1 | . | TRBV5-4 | CASRRDSSTDTQYF | TGTGCCAGCAGACGGGACAGTAGCACAGATACGCAGTATTTT
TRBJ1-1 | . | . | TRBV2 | CASSLDTEAFF | TGTGCCAGCAGCCTAGACACTGAAGCTTTCTTT
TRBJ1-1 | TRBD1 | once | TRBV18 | CASSGGQEINTEAFF | TGTGCCAGCTCGGGGGGACAGGAGATTAACACTGAAGCTTTCTTT
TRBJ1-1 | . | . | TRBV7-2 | CASSSQSNTEAFF | TGTGCCAGCAGCTCCCAATCGAACACTGAAGCTTTCTTT
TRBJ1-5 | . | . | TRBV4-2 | CASSLEGGAHQPQHF | TGTGCCAGCAGCCTCGAGGGGGGGGCGCATCAGCCCCAGCATTTT
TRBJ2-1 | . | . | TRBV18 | CASSPTGFDNEQFF | TGTGCCAGCTCACCAACAGGTTTCGACAATGAGCAGTTCTTC
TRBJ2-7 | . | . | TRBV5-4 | CASSPSNQQGSLNF | TGTGCCAGCAGCCCCTCCAATCAACAGGGCTCCCTGAACTTC